The 8 T cell receptor beta chains below were found in one sample sequenced in a study of STAT5B mutations in CD4+ large granular lymphocyte leukemia. This table comes from immunoSEQ multiplex PCR, and its TCRdb copy is limited to in-frame clones, with some not included. The repertoire holds around 35,000 clones, with approximately 71% as singletons. Sample: CD4+ T cells from blood buffy coats. The receptor set was obtained from a human donor in good health.

This chain joins TRBV6-6 and TRBJ2-7, with unresolved D. V gave up 0 bases and J gave up 3 bases, with 12 bases separating them. The CDR3 has 15 residues. Germline V gene data show CDR1 as MNHNY and CDR2 as SVGAGI (reference sequence). CDR3 region: CASSYSTGSDYEQYF. The CDR3 DNA reads TGTGCCAGCAGTTACTCGACGGGTTCTGACTACGAGCAGTACTTC.

This clone was observed a handful of times. The chain uses TRBV6-1 and TRBJ2-5; unclear D gene. CDR3 size: 17 residues. Per germline, CDR1 MNHNS and CDR2 SASEGT. Trimming removed 0 bases at V and 1 base at J, with 15 bases between. The CDR3 DNA reads TGTGCCAGCAGTGAAGCTCGATTGGGGTGGGCCCAAGAGACCCAGTACTTC. It specifies CASSEARLGWAQETQYF.

The chain employs TRBV6-1 and TRBJ2-7; 7 bases match TRBD2. The CDR3 totals 15 residues. Germline loops: CDR1 MNHNS, CDR2 SASEGT. Trimming removed 7 bases from V and 1 base from J; junction bases left unmatched: 10. The CDR3 DNA is TGTGCCAGCACCCTCGTCGGGGAGGGTTCCTACGAGCAGTACTTC. Translation gives CASTLVGEGSYEQYF.

This chain connects TRBV9 to TRBJ2-5; D is uncertain. The CDR3 is made up of 15 amino acids. Between the trimmed V and J ends, which lost 2 bases and 1 base, there was a span of 12 bases. The germline CDR1 and CDR2 sequences are SGDLS and YYNGEE. CDR3 residues: CASSVLGYPQETQYF. The DNA of the CDR3 is TGTGCCAGCAGCGTCCTGGGGTACCCCCAAGAGACCCAGTACTTC.

This clone occurred a few times. This rearrangement joins TRBV11-2 to TRBJ1-2, with D unresolved. The germline V gene has CDR1 SGHAT and CDR2 FQNNGV. The CDR3 consists of 13 residues. V was trimmed by 5 bases and J by 3 bases, leaving 10 bases between them. CDR3 residues: CASSLGDDYGYTF. The CDR3 DNA is TGTGCCAGCAGCCTCGGCGATGACTATGGCTACACCTTC.

The chain has TRBV6-6 and TRBJ1-1; a weak D match, TRBD1 (6 bases). V lost 2 bases, J lost 6 bases, and 7 bases lay in between. This CDR3 is built from 12 residues. Germline loops: CDR1 MNHNY, CDR2 SVGAGI (reference sequence). The CDR3 coding sequence is TGTGCCAGCAGTTACAGGGGGGCTGAAGCTTTCTTT. Translating gives CASSYRGAEAFF.

The J gene is TRBJ2-1, the V gene TRBV2; TRBD2 matches at 9 bases. Germline values: CDR1 SNHLY, CDR2 FYNNEI. The CDR3 extends over 14 amino acids. With V trimmed by 4 bases and J by 8 bases, 6 bases remained unmatched. CDR3 amino acids: CASSVPAGGHEQFF. The CDR3 DNA reads TGTGCCAGCAGTGTCCCAGCGGGGGGCCATGAGCAGTTCTTC.

A single count supports this clone. V usage is TRBV4-3 and J usage is TRBJ2-1, with D perhaps matching TRBD1 or TRBD2 (5 bases each). V was clipped by 1 base and J by 2 bases, with 12 bases between them. The CDR3 contains 16 residues. The germline V gene encodes CDR1 LGHNA and CDR2 YSLEER. CDR3 region: CASSQGGLGAYNEQFF. The CDR3 DNA follows: TGCGCCAGCAGCCAAGGGGGGTTGGGAGCCTACAATGAGCAGTTCTTC.